This T cell receptor beta chain was sequenced in a study of blood T cell repertoires in COVID-19 (dated by TCRdb to 2020 to 2021). As for the study more broadly: Collaborator samples came from the United States, Italy and Spain and covered acute and convalescent phases of COVID-19. The material from the prospective study consisted of cDNA or gDNA derived from T cells, B-cell-depleted T cells, or PBMCs. Subjects who had been exposed to COVID-19, were actively infected with it, or had recovered from it provided the deeply sampled blood TCRbeta repertoires that made up the dataset. The repertoires were made available in a free public database intended to serve as a resource for research on the immune response to SARS-CoV-2. Samples came from the ongoing ImmuneRACE study (first 160 participants) plus 1,254 subjects from 6 global collaborators. Sample metadata almost always included a de-identified subject ID, COVID-19 status, age in years and sex. HLA class I and class II types, where available, came from metadata supplied by the sample provider rather than from assay-based typing.

There are a few counts of this clone. Its target antigen remains unknown. Per-nucleotide qualities are absent, and no much larger clonotype sits a single base away. Study-wide findings and limitations: The amount of clinical and demographic metadata varied by source and participant and was provided uncurated.

Whole blood was collected in K2EDTA tubes by collaborating institutions according to the institutions' own protocols. For TCRbeta analysis, collaborator samples were shipped as frozen whole blood, as isolated PBMCs, or as DNA extracted from either sample type. The immunoSEQ Assay, a bias-controlled multiplex PCR, was used to amplify TCRbeta CDR3 regions from genomic DNA. Per the source publication's procedure: The number of nucleated cells in each sample was estimated from the amplification of reference gene primers within the assay. To quantify the absolute abundance of each unique TCRbeta CDR3 rearrangement, sequence reads were collapsed and filtered. For each sample, productive Simpson clonality was calculated by taking the square root of Simpson's diversity index across productive rearrangements. Not all clones reach the TCRdb copy of this immuneACCESS table, which keeps in-frame sequences only. Checked studies attribute under half of the gap to unresolved V genes and leave the rest unexplained. V, J and clone size reflect that table, while D and trimming were determined from the DNA. The sample records around 89,000 clones, 80% to 90% of which are singletons. Jointly, the top ten make up around 8.6% of the sample.

V is reduced by 0 bases and J by 0 bases, leaving a spacing of 10 bases between them. Inclusive of the bounding cysteine and phenylalanine, the CDR3 is 16 residues long. This entry keeps only the CDR3 DNA: 48 bases, framed from base 1. The germline V gene sets CDR1 to SGHRS and CDR2 to YFSETQ. This chain joins TRBV5-1 to TRBJ1-5; the D gene cannot be named for sure. The TCR originated in a man in his fifties or sixties with acute or convalescent COVID-19. Sequencing input: peripheral blood. This receptor has the CDR3 CASSLGRSDSNQPQHF. The DNA reads as follows: TGCGCCAGCAGCTTGGGGAGGTCCGATAGCAATCAGCCCCAGCATTTT.